This record concerns one T cell receptor (beta chain) sequence. Antigen unknown. These data belong to a study of shared clonotypes between healthy human individuals. Notes on the study in general: Clonotypes that were shared across four donors made up about 5.1% of naive CD4 clonotypes.

Clones were read by immunoSEQ multiplex PCR, and TCRdb kept only the in-frame ones, dropping some. This sample has around 2,000,000 clones, with under 95% found just once. Trimming cost V 6 bases and J 0 bases, with 9 bases left between them. The CDR3 runs to 14 residues. The germline CDR1 and CDR2 sequences are SEHNR and FQNEAQ (reference sequence). CD45RO negativity and positive selection for CCR7 defined naive CD8 cells, a population that excluded terminally differentiated effector memory CD45RA+ cells. Donors comprised healthy HIV-negative adults lacking recent acute infections or vaccinations. Everyone who donated was a Caucasian adult who lived in Nashville, Tennessee.

The V call is TRBV7-9, the J call TRBJ2-1, with D possibly called TRBD1 or TRBD2 (5 bases each). This clonotype was sampled from a man aged 18 to 30 in good health. Some clones in this sample may be carry-over from other donors' samples. The sample taken for sequencing was naive CD8+ T cells from PBMCs. CDR3 coding DNA: TGTGCCAGCAGGGCAGGGAGCTCCTACAATGAGCAGTTCTTC. It translates to CASRAGSSYNEQFF.